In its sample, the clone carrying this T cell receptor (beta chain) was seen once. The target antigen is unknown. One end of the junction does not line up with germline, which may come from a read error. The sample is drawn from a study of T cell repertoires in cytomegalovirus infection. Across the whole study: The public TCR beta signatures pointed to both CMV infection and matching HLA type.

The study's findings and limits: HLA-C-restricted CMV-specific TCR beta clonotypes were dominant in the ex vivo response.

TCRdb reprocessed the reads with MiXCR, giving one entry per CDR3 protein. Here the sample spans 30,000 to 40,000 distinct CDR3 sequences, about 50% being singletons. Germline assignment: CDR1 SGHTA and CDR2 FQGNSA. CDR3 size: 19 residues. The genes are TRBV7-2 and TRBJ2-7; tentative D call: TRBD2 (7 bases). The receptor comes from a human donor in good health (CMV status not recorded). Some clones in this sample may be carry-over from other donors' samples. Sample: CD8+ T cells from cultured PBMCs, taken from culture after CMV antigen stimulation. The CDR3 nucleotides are TGTGCCAGTAGCTTCGCAGGGGCCCTAACATTGTCGGCGGGAGCCGGGGGGTACTTC. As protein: CASSFAGALTLSAGAGGYF.